These T cell receptor beta chains were read from a single sample in a study of CXCR3-negative and CXCR3-positive naive CD8 T cells. For each CDR3 protein, TCRdb gives one entry from its re-call of the 5' RACE reads, without DNA. This specimen shows around 40,000 distinct CDR3 sequences; the ten leading clones hold about 14%. The sample comprised memory CD8+ T cells from blood. The source is a human donor in good health. Some clones in this sample may be carry-over from other donors' samples. Both conserved end residues are part of each CDR3. Each record gives: J gene, CDR3 length, clone size, V gene, CDR3 protein. Clone size appears in some rows only: once, few, many, or a class for an expanded clone.

j_gene: TRBJ2-7
len: 14
abundance: NA
v_gene: TRBV7-9
CDR3aa: CASSLEGSSYEQYF

j_gene: TRBJ2-5
len: 15
abundance: medium-sized
v_gene: TRBV4-3
CDR3aa: CASSQAWGGAETQYF

j_gene: TRBJ2-7
len: 14
abundance: NA
v_gene: TRBV7-6
CDR3aa: CASSLAGQSYEQYF

j_gene: TRBJ1-2
len: 14
abundance: NA
v_gene: TRBV19
CDR3aa: CASTTSRDNYGYTF

j_gene: TRBJ2-7
len: 14
abundance: NA
v_gene: TRBV6-1
CDR3aa: CASSEGRGQDEQYF

j_gene: TRBJ1-1
len: 13
abundance: NA
v_gene: TRBV10-3
CDR3aa: CAISERGGTEAFF

j_gene: TRBJ2-1
len: 13
abundance: NA
v_gene: TRBV6-1
CDR3aa: CASSRTSKNEQFF

j_gene: TRBJ1-6
len: 15
abundance: NA
v_gene: TRBV11-2
CDR3aa: CASSLADRVISPLHF

j_gene: TRBJ2-7
len: 14
abundance: NA
v_gene: TRBV10-2
CDR3aa: CASNSLADLSEQYF

j_gene: TRBJ2-7
len: 14
abundance: NA
v_gene: TRBV3-1
CDR3aa: CASSPINLPHEQYF

j_gene: TRBJ2-1
len: 14
abundance: NA
v_gene: TRBV3-1
CDR3aa: CASSQGWVHNEQFF

j_gene: TRBJ2-3
len: 12
abundance: NA
v_gene: TRBV29-1
CDR3aa: CSVEDRTDTQYF

j_gene: TRBJ1-2
len: 13
abundance: NA
v_gene: TRBV12-3/TRBV12-4
CDR3aa: CASSLTVYYGYTF

j_gene: TRBJ1-2
len: 13
abundance: NA
v_gene: TRBV20-1
CDR3aa: CSAMGPGTAGYTF

j_gene: TRBJ2-1
len: 18
abundance: NA
v_gene: TRBV29-1
CDR3aa: CSVEDLGETSGRVDEQFF

j_gene: TRBJ2-5
len: 15
abundance: NA
v_gene: TRBV4-3
CDR3aa: CASSLHRGIQETQYF

j_gene: TRBJ2-3
len: 14
abundance: NA
v_gene: TRBV5-6
CDR3aa: CASSLGGFADTQYF

j_gene: TRBJ2-7
len: 12
abundance: NA
v_gene: TRBV28
CDR3aa: CASSFLVDEQYF

j_gene: TRBJ2-1
len: 15
abundance: NA
v_gene: TRBV20-1
CDR3aa: CSATSRQGSDNEQFF

j_gene: TRBJ2-7
len: 12
abundance: NA
v_gene: TRBV12-3/TRBV12-4
CDR3aa: CARTSTGYEQYF

j_gene: TRBJ1-1
len: 17
abundance: NA
v_gene: TRBV28
CDR3aa: CASVSRGQAGYNTEAFF

j_gene: TRBJ2-1
len: 18
abundance: NA
v_gene: TRBV24-1
CDR3aa: CATSDLPRTSGSSDEQFF

j_gene: TRBJ2-1
len: 16
abundance: NA
v_gene: TRBV27
CDR3aa: CASSSNRAFEDDEQFF

j_gene: TRBJ1-1
len: 17
abundance: NA
v_gene: TRBV5-1
CDR3aa: CASSLGSVGTVGTEAFF

j_gene: TRBJ1-5
len: 17
abundance: NA
v_gene: TRBV19
CDR3aa: CASSIDRTRGSHQPQHF

j_gene: TRBJ2-3
len: 15
abundance: NA
v_gene: TRBV7-2
CDR3aa: CASSPWGGALDTQYF

j_gene: TRBJ2-3
len: 15
abundance: NA
v_gene: TRBV15
CDR3aa: CATSKTQGPSDTQYF

j_gene: TRBJ1-2
len: 14
abundance: NA
v_gene: TRBV12-3/TRBV12-4
CDR3aa: CASSLGTLGYGYTF

j_gene: TRBJ2-3
len: 16
abundance: NA
v_gene: TRBV27
CDR3aa: CASTLDGLANTDTQYF

j_gene: TRBJ2-7
len: 13
abundance: NA
v_gene: TRBV11-2
CDR3aa: CASARGTSYEQYF

j_gene: TRBJ2-1
len: 14
abundance: NA
v_gene: TRBV15
CDR3aa: CATSTGGAYNEQFF

j_gene: TRBJ2-7
len: 14
abundance: NA
v_gene: TRBV28
CDR3aa: CASSLAGSTYEQYF

j_gene: TRBJ2-1
len: 14
abundance: NA
v_gene: TRBV29-1
CDR3aa: CSVSQGTSYNEQFF

j_gene: TRBJ2-1
len: 13
abundance: NA
v_gene: TRBV29-1
CDR3aa: CSVRDRDYNEQFF

j_gene: TRBJ1-1
len: 12
abundance: NA
v_gene: TRBV19
CDR3aa: CASGQLNTEAFF

j_gene: TRBJ2-3
len: 16
abundance: NA
v_gene: TRBV7-6
CDR3aa: CASSPILAGGTDTQYF

j_gene: TRBJ2-5
len: 14
abundance: NA
v_gene: TRBV14
CDR3aa: CASSPRLIQGTQYF

j_gene: TRBJ1-2
len: 15
abundance: NA
v_gene: TRBV29-1
CDR3aa: CSVASGTAFNYGYTF

j_gene: TRBJ1-2
len: 15
abundance: NA
v_gene: TRBV6-2/TRBV6-3
CDR3aa: CASSYSNRPNYGYTF

j_gene: TRBJ2-5
len: 15
abundance: NA
v_gene: TRBV29-1
CDR3aa: CSVDGTGDPAETQYF

j_gene: TRBJ1-1
len: 15
abundance: medium-sized
v_gene: TRBV6-1
CDR3aa: CASSEGTGEGNEAFF

j_gene: TRBJ2-1
len: 14
abundance: NA
v_gene: TRBV6-5
CDR3aa: CASSYSPGYNEQFF

j_gene: TRBJ1-2
len: 15
abundance: NA
v_gene: TRBV7-9
CDR3aa: CASSEGGGRNYGYTF

j_gene: TRBJ2-2
len: 13
abundance: NA
v_gene: TRBV12-3/TRBV12-4
CDR3aa: CASSFPGPGELFF

j_gene: TRBJ1-1
len: 17
abundance: NA
v_gene: TRBV21-1
CDR3aa: CASSYREGSPLNTEAFF

j_gene: TRBJ1-2
len: 15
abundance: NA
v_gene: TRBV12-3/TRBV12-4
CDR3aa: CASSLDGGTGSGYTF

j_gene: TRBJ2-3
len: 11
abundance: NA
v_gene: TRBV7-9
CDR3aa: CASSLNPTQYF

j_gene: TRBJ1-6
len: 16
abundance: NA
v_gene: TRBV27
CDR3aa: CASTEAESSYNSPLHF

j_gene: TRBJ2-1
len: 17
abundance: NA
v_gene: TRBV4-3
CDR3aa: CASSPRRGLAEYNEQFF

j_gene: TRBJ2-1
len: 16
abundance: medium-sized
v_gene: TRBV7-3
CDR3aa: CASSLEASGGYNEQFF

j_gene: TRBJ2-7
len: 12
abundance: NA
v_gene: TRBV29-1
CDR3aa: CSVDGTNYEQYF

j_gene: TRBJ2-7
len: 14
abundance: NA
v_gene: TRBV29-1
CDR3aa: CSVEGDTGGYEQYF

j_gene: TRBJ2-7
len: 15
abundance: NA
v_gene: TRBV20-1
CDR3aa: CSARDMGGLSYEQYF